Below, one T cell receptor (beta chain) is given with its context. Generated by immunoSEQ multiplex PCR, the TCRdb table keeps only in-frame clones and is missing some. This table holds roughly 680,000 clones, approximately 77% found once. The data are from a study of shared clonotypes between healthy human individuals. Source material: memory CD4+ T cells sorted from blood. Subset meaning: CD45RA-negative fraction. The receptor's source is a woman aged 25 to 45 in good health.

The CDR3 loop is CASSLNAGSPDTQYF. The CDR3 bases are TGCGCCAGCAGCTTGAATGCGGGATCCCCAGATACGCAGTATTTT. The gene calls are TRBV5-1 and TRBJ2-3, with a possible D match to TRBD2 (6 bases). The CDR3 is 15 residues long. From germline, CDR1 is SGHRS and CDR2 YFSETQ. V was cut by 1 base and J by 4 bases, with 13 bases left in between. The variable domain in full, completed from reference TRBV5-1 and TRBJ2-3, reads KAGVTQTPRYLIKTRGQQVTLSCSPISGHRSVSWYQQTPGQGLQFLFEYFSETQRNKGNFPGRFSGRQFSNSRSEMNVSTLELGDSALYLCASSLNAGSPDTQYFGPGTRLTVL.